These 14 T cell receptor beta chains share one sample of origin, sequenced in a study of human thymus T cells. Sequencing was performed with immunoSEQ multiplex PCR; in TCRdb, only in-frame clones are kept and a portion is missing. Here the sample spans some 72,000 clones, roughly 97% being singletons. Resections from corrective heart surgery provided thymus tissue. Specimen: thymus tissue. The receptor source for this set is a boy in the first two years of life with a congenital heart defect but otherwise immunologically healthy.

This clone appeared once. V usage is TRBV10-3 and J usage is TRBJ1-5; a weak D match, TRBD1 (6 bases). Per the germline V gene, CDR1 is ENHRY and CDR2 is SYGVKD. The CDR3 runs to 18 residues. The V gene lost 0 bases and the J gene lost 0 bases, with 15 bases spanning the gap. CDR3 sequence reads: CAISESLRDIYSNQPQHF. The CDR3 DNA reads TGTGCCATCAGTGAGTCCCTACGGGACATTTATAGCAATCAGCCCCAGCATTTT.

The chain couples TRBV18 to TRBJ1-5, with 7 positions matching TRBD1. The CDR3 totals 20 residues. Germline-derived CDR1 and CDR2 are KGHSH and LQKENI. V lost 3 bases to trimming and J lost 4 bases; unmatched junction nucleotides: 21. The CDR3 region is CASSPACIRQGGPGNQPQHF. CDR3 DNA: TGTGCCAGCTCACCCGCTTGTATAAGACAGGGAGGCCCGGGGAATCAGCCCCAGCATTTT.

The chain combines TRBV12-5 with TRBJ1-3; D remains ambiguous. This CDR3 is 17 amino acids long. Germline CDR1 reads LGHNT; CDR2 reads FRNRAP. The ends were cut back, 4 bases at V and 0 bases at J, with 16 bases in the middle. The CDR3 DNA reads TGTGCTAGTGGTTACTCCTACGGATCAAGCTCTGGAAACACCATATATTTT. Translated, it gives CASGYSYGSSSGNTIYF.

This rearrangement joins TRBV18 to TRBJ2-4; 7 bases are a match to TRBD1. CDR3 length: 18 residues. Germline trimming cut 6 bases from V and 2 bases from J; bases unmatched to any gene: 16. From germline, CDR1 is KGHSH and CDR2 LQKENI. CDR3 DNA sequence: TGTGCCAGCTCTAACATGAGAAAGTCGGGACAGACCAAAAACATTCAGTACTTC. It yields the protein CASSNMRKSGQTKNIQYF.

The J gene is TRBJ1-5, the V gene TRBV6-5; no firm D call. The CDR3 loop spans 16 amino acids. The V end lost 2 bases, the J end lost 0 bases, and 11 bases lay between the germline ends. Germline CDR1 is MNHEY and CDR2 is SVGAGI. The CDR3, as DNA: TGTGCCAGCAGTTACCCCCACATGTATAGCAATCAGCCCCAGCATTTT. It codes for CASSYPHMYSNQPQHF.

The chain couples TRBV11-2 to TRBJ2-7; D gene uncertain. The CDR3 consists of 15 residues. The V and J ends lost 5 bases and 6 bases respectively, with 20 bases between them. Germline V CDR1 and CDR2: SGHAT, FQNNGV. The CDR3 loop is CASSPRTRPLPEQYF. The CDR3, as DNA: TGTGCCAGCAGCCCGCGCACTCGGCCACTCCCCGAGCAGTACTTC. Using reference TRBV11-2 and TRBJ2-7 for the parts outside the CDR3, the full variable domain is EAGVAQSPRYKIIEKRQSVAFWCNPISGHATLYWYQQILGQGPKLLIQFQNNGVVDDSQLPKDRFSAERLKGVDSTLKIQPAKLEDSAVYLCASSPRTRPLPEQYFGPGTRLTVT.

This rearrangement joins TRBV5-1 to TRBJ1-2; unclear D gene. The CDR3 sequence is 14 residues long. V was clipped by 4 bases and J by 2 bases, with 12 bases between them. CDR1 is SGHRS and CDR2 is YFSETQ in the germline V gene. The CDR3 sequence: CASSAAGSNYGYTF. In DNA, the CDR3 is TGCGCCAGCAGCGCCGCTGGTTCCAACTATGGCTACACCTTC.

The V gene is TRBV9, the J gene TRBJ1-6; the D gene is possibly TRBD1 (5 bases). Trimming took off 3 bases at V and 10 bases at J, with 14 bases between the two ends. CDR3 length: 14 amino acids. Per the germline V gene, CDR1 is SGDLS and CDR2 is YYNGEE. The CDR3 here is CASSAGQWPSPLHF. DNA of the CDR3: TGTGCCAGCAGCGCAGGGCAGTGGCCCTCACCCCTCCACTTT. The full variable domain, its missing parts supplied by reference TRBV9 and TRBJ1-6, is DSGVTQTPKHLITATGQRVTLRCSPRSGDLSVYWYQQSLDQGLQFLIQYYNGEERAKGNILERFSAQQFPDLHSELNLSSLELGDSALYFCASSAGQWPSPLHFGNGTRLTVT.

This chain connects TRBV25-1 to TRBJ2-1, with TRBD2 matching 9 bases. The germline CDR1 and CDR2 sequences are MGHDK and SYGVNS. J was trimmed by 5 bases and V by 4 bases; bases with no gene match: 9. CDR3 length: 16 amino acids. CDR3 nucleotides: TGTGCCAGCAGTGCCGCCGGGACTAGCCGTGACAATGAGCAGTTCTTC. Protein: CASSAAGTSRDNEQFF.

V is TRBV5-1 and J is TRBJ2-6, with 7 bases fitting TRBD1. The V gene end was trimmed by 0 bases and the J gene end by 0 bases; junction bases not matched to a gene: 15. The CDR3 consists of 21 residues. Germline CDR1 SGHRS, CDR2 YFSETQ. CDR3 DNA: TGCGCCAGCAGCTTGGCGGGGACAGTTATCTTACCTCCCTCTGGGGCCAACGTCCTGACTTTC. It is translated as CASSLAGTVILPPSGANVLTF. Variable domain in full (rest from reference TRBV5-1 and TRBJ2-6): KAGVTQTPRYLIKTRGQQVTLSCSPISGHRSVSWYQQTPGQGLQFLFEYFSETQRNKGNFPGRFSGRQFSNSRSEMNVSTLELGDSALYLCASSLAGTVILPPSGANVLTFGAGSRLTVL.

The genes are TRBV6-5 and TRBJ1-4; D possibly corresponds to TRBD1 (6 bases). Germline CDR1 reads MNHEY; CDR2 reads SVGAGI. This CDR3 is 16 amino acids long. Trimming removed 4 bases at V and 5 bases at J, with 17 bases between. This CDR3 reads CASSSRQTGTNEKLFF. CDR3 in DNA: TGTGCCAGCAGTTCCCGTCAGACTGGGACAAATGAAAAACTGTTTTTT.

Only one count was recorded for this clone. This chain links TRBV13 with TRBJ2-5, with 8 bases fitting TRBD2. J gave up 4 bases and V 5 bases, and 9 bases lay outside the gene matches. This CDR3 contains 15 residues. Germline loops: CDR1 PRHDT, CDR2 FYEKMQ (reference sequence). CDR3 residues: CASSPPSSGRETQYF. In DNA, the CDR3 is TGTGCCAGCAGCCCTCCGTCGAGCGGGAGAGAGACCCAGTACTTC.

This chain uses TRBV4-1 with TRBJ2-7; D gene ambiguous. The CDR3 runs to 13 residues. Trimming removed 3 bases from V and 3 bases from J, with 9 bases in between. Germline CDR1 reads MGHRA; CDR2 reads YSYEKL. The DNA of the CDR3 is TGCGCCAGCAGCCACCAGTTCGGCTACGAGCAGTACTTC. Translation gives CASSHQFGYEQYF.

The V gene is TRBV6-1, the J gene TRBJ1-2; perhaps TRBD1 as D (6 bases). Trimming took off 6 bases at V and 4 bases at J, with 18 bases between the two ends. The CDR3 is 15 amino acids. CDR1 is MNHNS and CDR2 is SASEGT in the germline V gene. CDR3 coding DNA: TGTGCCAGCAGCTCGCCGCGGGGGGGCCGCTATGGCTACACCTTC. It yields the protein CASSSPRGGRYGYTF.